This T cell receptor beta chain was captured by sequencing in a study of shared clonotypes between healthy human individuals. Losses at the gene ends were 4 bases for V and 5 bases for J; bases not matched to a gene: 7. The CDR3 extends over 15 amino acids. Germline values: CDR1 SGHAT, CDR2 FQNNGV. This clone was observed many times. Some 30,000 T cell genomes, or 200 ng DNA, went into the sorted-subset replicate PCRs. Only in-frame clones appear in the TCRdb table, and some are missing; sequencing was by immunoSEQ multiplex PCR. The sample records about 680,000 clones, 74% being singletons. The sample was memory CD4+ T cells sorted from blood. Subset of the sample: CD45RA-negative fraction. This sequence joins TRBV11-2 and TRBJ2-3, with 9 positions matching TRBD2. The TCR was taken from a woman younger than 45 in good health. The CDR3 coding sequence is TGTGCCAGCAGCTCCATAGCGGGAGTAGTAGATACGCAGTATTTT. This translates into CASSSIAGVVDTQYF.